One sample yielded the 20 T cell receptor beta chains listed below, sequenced in a study of blood T cell repertoires in COVID-19. Libraries were prepared by immunoSEQ multiplex PCR; TCRdb keeps only in-frame clonotypes and omits some of them. The sample has over 250,000 clones; 80% to 95% are singletons. The sample was peripheral blood. The receptor set was obtained from a woman aged 25 to 39 with COVID-19, enrolled during active disease.

About this clone itself: The DNA is omitted, as the CDR3 cannot be located on it reliably, and the CDR3 follows TCRdb's listing. This chain links TRBV24-1 with TRBJ2-7; TRBD2 is the table's D call, not checked against the DNA. CDR1 is KGHDR and CDR2 is SFDVKD in the germline V gene. Termini included, the CDR3 measures 14 amino acids. The CDR3 protein is CATSFGEGDDEQYF.

This chain connects TRBV7-9 to TRBJ2-2; 10 nucleotides match TRBD1. The germline CDR1 and CDR2 sequences are SEHNR and FQNEAQ (reference sequence). CDR3 length: 15 amino acids. Unmatched junction bases numbered 9, after V lost 8 bases and J lost 6 bases. CDR3 sequence: CASAATGTGAGELFF. The CDR3 nucleotides are TGTGCCAGCGCCGCCACCGGGACAGGGGCCGGGGAGCTGTTTTTT.

The chain has TRBV29-1 and TRBJ1-4; D call uncertain. The V gene lost 4 bases and the J gene lost 8 bases, with 14 bases spanning the gap. Germline CDR1 SQVTM, CDR2 ANQGSEA. The CDR3 length is 13 residues. CDR3 residues: CSVVVGGYEKLFF. The CDR3 DNA reads as TGCAGCGTTGTTGTCGGCGGATACGAAAAACTGTTTTTT.

In this sample, this clone turned up once. The chain recombines TRBV29-1 with TRBJ1-2, with a possible D match to TRBD1 (5 bases). Germline V gene sequence: CDR1 SQVTM, CDR2 ANQGSEA. V was clipped by 0 bases and J by 1 base, with 9 bases between them. The CDR3 consists of 14 residues. This CDR3 reads CSVEDGQFNYGYTF. The DNA of the CDR3 is TGCAGCGTTGAAGACGGACAATTTAACTATGGCTACACCTTC.

The chain recombines TRBV7-9 with TRBJ2-7; D may be TRBD1 (6 bases). The CDR3 sequence is 14 residues long. Trimming pared 3 bases from V and 4 bases from J, leaving 13 bases between. Germline lookup yields CDR1 SEHNR and CDR2 FQNEAQ (reference sequence). CDR3 residues: CASSLGQGNYEQYF. The CDR3, as DNA: TGTGCCAGCAGCTTGGGACAAGGTAATTACGAGCAGTACTTC.

This chain links TRBV6-5 with TRBJ1-5, with 8 positions matching TRBD1. The germline V gene encodes CDR1 MNHEY and CDR2 SVGAGI. After removal of 8 bases from V and 5 bases from J, the junction contained 2 bases not matched to a gene. The CDR3 loop spans 12 amino acids. The CDR3 protein is CASGQGDQPQHF. As DNA, the CDR3 is TGTGCCAGCGGACAGGGTGATCAGCCCCAGCATTTT.

The chain carries TRBV6-1 and TRBJ2-2, with 8 bases fitting TRBD1. Germline V gives CDR1 MNHNS, CDR2 SASEGT. The CDR3 covers 17 residues. J was trimmed by 4 bases and V by 0 bases; bases with no gene match: 7. CDR3 in DNA: TGTGCCAGCAGTGAAGCTGGACAGGGAGGATCCACCGGGGAGCTGTTTTTT. Its translation is CASSEAGQGGSTGELFF.

The V gene is TRBV5-1, the J gene TRBJ2-3; tentatively, D is TRBD2 (5 bases). The CDR3 consists of 14 residues. Looked up from germline, CDR1 is SGHRS and CDR2 is YFSETQ. The V and J ends lost 1 base and 6 bases respectively, with 12 bases between them. In DNA form, the CDR3 reads TGCGCCAGCAGCTTGACTAGTTTAACCGATACGCAGTATTTT. Amino acids: CASSLTSLTDTQYF.

This chain links TRBV11-2 with TRBJ2-3; 7 bases are a match to TRBD2. This CDR3 has 16 amino acids. The germline V gene encodes CDR1 SGHAT and CDR2 FQNNGV. Trimming cost V 3 bases and J 5 bases; bases outside gene matches: 11. The CDR3 DNA reads TGTGCCAGCAGCTTTGTCCCAGCGGGATTAGAAGATACGCAGTATTTT. This gives the protein CASSFVPAGLEDTQYF.

This chain links TRBV11-2 with TRBJ1-1, with 8 bases lining up with TRBD1. V trimming: 7 bases; J trimming: 3 bases; junction bases outside the gene matches: 10. Germline V gene sequence: CDR1 SGHAT, CDR2 FQNNGV. The CDR3 sequence is 15 residues long. In DNA, the CDR3 is TGTGCCAGCATCTCTTTGACAGGGGAGGACACTGAAGCTTTCTTT. Amino acids: CASISLTGEDTEAFF.

V usage is TRBV6-5 and J usage is TRBJ2-7, with a tentative D call TRBD1 (6 bases). Germline CDR1 and CDR2: MNHEY and SVGAGI. This CDR3 is built from 15 residues. Between the trimmed V and J ends, which lost 0 bases and 6 bases, there was a span of 15 bases. CDR3 sequence: CASSYSFRGIGEQYF. The CDR3 nucleotides are TGTGCCAGCAGTTACTCCTTCAGGGGTATTGGCGAGCAGTACTTC.

The CDR3 protein is CASSLVGRGLDYTF. The CDR3 nucleotides are TGCGCCAGCAGCTTGGTAGGAAGAGGTTTAGACTACACCTTC. This chain joins TRBV5-1 and TRBJ1-2; D is unclear. CDR1 is SGHRS and CDR2 is YFSETQ in the germline V gene. V was pared by 0 bases and J by 10 bases, with 16 bases between. CDR3 size: 14 residues.

The genes are TRBV29-1 and TRBJ2-2; the D gene is possibly TRBD1 (6 bases). Per germline, CDR1 SQVTM and CDR2 ANQGSEA. This CDR3 is 14 amino acids long. Trimming took 5 bases from V and 0 from J, leaving 10 bases between them. The CDR3 region has the DNA TGCAGCGTTTGGGACACCACGAACACCGGGGAGCTGTTTTTT. Amino acid sequence: CSVWDTTNTGELFF.

The CDR3 bases are TGCGCCAGCAGCCAAGGCCCGAGGCAGGGCGTATTTCGCTATGGCTACACCTTC. Protein product: CASSQGPRQGVFRYGYTF. The rearrangement joins TRBV4-1 to TRBJ1-2, with D maybe TRBD1 (5 bases). V lost 1 base to trimming and J lost 4 bases, with 22 bases between them. This CDR3 is built from 18 residues. The germline CDR1 and CDR2 sequences are MGHRA and YSYEKL.

This clone was picked up one time. V gene TRBV20-1 combines with J gene TRBJ2-3; possible D gene TRBD1, 7 bases. This CDR3 is 14 amino acids long. Looked up from germline, CDR1 is DFQATT and CDR2 is SNEGSKA (reference sequence). Trimming left V 3 bases short and J 5 bases short, with 15 bases between. The CDR3 here is CSASVPGGGDTQYF. The CDR3 coding sequence is TGCAGTGCTAGTGTTCCAGGGGGAGGAGATACGCAGTATTTT.

This chain joins TRBV18 and TRBJ1-5; D is perhaps TRBD1 (5 bases). Trimming left V 3 bases short and J 4 bases short, with 7 bases between. This CDR3 is 13 amino acids long. Germline CDR1 KGHSH, CDR2 LQKENI. DNA for the CDR3: TGTGCCAGCTCACCGACAGAAAATCAGCCCCAGCATTTT. Encoded protein: CASSPTENQPQHF.

The chain recombines TRBV2 with TRBJ1-1, with 7 bases matching TRBD1. This CDR3 region has 15 residues. The V and J ends lost 0 bases and 4 bases, in that order; junction bases with no gene match: 5. Germline CDR1 reads SNHLY; CDR2 reads FYNNEI. The CDR3 coding sequence is TGTGCCAGCAGTGAAGCGGGCAGGGGGGTCACTGAAGCTTTCTTT. It yields the protein CASSEAGRGVTEAFF.

The chain is built from TRBV28 and TRBJ1-1; D is perhaps TRBD1 (5 bases). Germline CDR1 MDHEN, CDR2 SYDVKM. The V gene lost 7 bases and the J gene lost 3 bases, with 15 bases spanning the gap. The CDR3 contains 14 residues. The CDR3 is CASTEGRADTEAFF. For the CDR3, the DNA is TGTGCCAGCACAGAGGGGAGGGCGGACACTGAAGCTTTCTTT.

The V call is TRBV27, the J call TRBJ1-2; 7 bases map to TRBD1. This CDR3 is 13 amino acids long. Germline V gene lookup returns CDR1 MNHEY and CDR2 SMNVEV (reference sequence). Trimming at V came to 4 bases and at J to 2 bases, leaving 1 base not matched to a gene. CDR3 residues: CASSSQGNYGYTF. CDR3 bases: TGTGCCAGCAGTTCACAGGGGAACTATGGCTACACCTTC.

The chain joins TRBV6-5 to TRBJ2-7; maybe TRBD2 (6 bases). V lost 6 bases, J lost 7 bases, and 13 bases lay in between. The CDR3 is 12 residues long. Germline V gene data show CDR1 as MNHEY and CDR2 as SVGAGI. CDR3 DNA: TGTGCCAGCAGACGGAGTGCGGGGGAGCAGTACTTC. Amino acid sequence: CASRRSAGEQYF.